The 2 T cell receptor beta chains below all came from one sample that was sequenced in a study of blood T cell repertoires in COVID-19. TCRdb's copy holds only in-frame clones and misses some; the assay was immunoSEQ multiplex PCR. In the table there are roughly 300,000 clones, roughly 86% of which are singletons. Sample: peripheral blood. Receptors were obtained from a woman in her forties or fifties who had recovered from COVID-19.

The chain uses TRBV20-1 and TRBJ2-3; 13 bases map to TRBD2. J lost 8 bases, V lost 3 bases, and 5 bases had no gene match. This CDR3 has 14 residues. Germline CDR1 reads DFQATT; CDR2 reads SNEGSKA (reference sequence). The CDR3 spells CSASVTSGGSTQYF. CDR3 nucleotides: TGCAGTGCTAGTGTGACTAGCGGGGGGAGTACGCAGTATTTT.

The CDR3 is CASSAPGQGLEKLFF. CDR3 in DNA: TGTGCCAGCAGCGCCCCGGGACAGGGTCTTGAAAAACTGTTTTTT. The rearrangement joins TRBV9 to TRBJ1-4; TRBD1 matches 9 bases. The CDR3 runs 15 residues. Germline V lookup: CDR1 SGDLS, CDR2 YYNGEE. J gave up 7 bases and V 3 bases, and 7 bases lay outside the gene matches.